The T cell receptor beta chain described here comes from a study of T cells in Graves' hyperthyroidism and ophthalmopathy. Any patient presenting with uncontrolled infection, other autoimmune disease, pregnancy or lactation was left out. The PBMCs studied were ones that came from about 10 ml fresh peripheral blood. Many counts were recorded for this clonotype. The junction had 12 bases not matched to a gene; V was cut back by 0 bases and J by 4 bases. The CDR3 loop spans 17 amino acids. The germline V gene encodes CDR1 GTSNPN and CDR2 SVGIG (reference sequence). The CDR3 regions of TCR beta were amplified from RNA transcripts. TCR CDR3 regions were first amplified by RT-PCR with HTBI primers. A single record per CDR3 protein comes from TCRdb applying MiXCR to the multiplex PCR reads. The sample includes about 290,000 distinct CDR3 sequences, around 16% of them seen just once.

The sequenced sample consisted of blood. The TCR comes from a man aged 30-40 years with Graves' hyperthyroidism. The chain employs TRBV30 and TRBJ1-3; 7 bases fit TRBD1. The DNA of the CDR3 is TGTGCCTGGAGTGTACTAACAGGGGCTTTGCGGGGAAACACCATATATTTT. This translates into CAWSVLTGALRGNTIYF.